The 8 T cell receptor beta chains listed next were all sequenced from one sample in a study of cytomegalovirus exposure and HLA in healthy donors. Method: immunoSEQ multiplex PCR; TCRdb's copy keeps in-frame clones and lacks some. Found here are some 310,000 clones, around 90% of them singletons; the top ten hold around 0.96%. Material for sequencing was PBMCs. Receptors were obtained from a man between 25 and 39 years old in good health and CMV-seronegative.

The rearrangement links TRBV7-2 to TRBJ2-7; 8 bases align to TRBD1. V was pared by 5 bases and J by 1 base, with 10 bases of the junction left unmatched. The CDR3 has 16 amino acids. Germline V CDR1 and CDR2: SGHTA, FQGNSA. The CDR3 region has the DNA TGTGCCAGCAGCCGTACAGGGGGTGCGGGGTCCTACGAGCAGTACTTC. Translated: CASSRTGGAGSYEQYF.

This chain uses TRBV7-9 with TRBJ1-4; D is uncertain. From germline, CDR1 is SEHNR and CDR2 FQNEAQ (reference sequence). The CDR3 covers 15 residues. V was pared by 4 bases and J by 6 bases, with 15 bases between. Here the CDR3 reads CASSSGEGSYEKLFF. The CDR3 coding sequence is TGTGCCAGCAGCTCTGGCGAGGGCAGTTATGAAAAACTGTTTTTT.

This chain connects TRBV6-5 to TRBJ1-2; 7 bases are a match to TRBD1. The length of the CDR3 is 13 residues. Germline V CDR1 and CDR2: MNHEY, SVGAGI. The trim removed 5 bases at V and 8 bases at J, leaving 8 bases unmatched. CDR3 DNA sequence: TGTGCCAGCAGTCGAGACAGGGTGGAAGGCTACACCTTC. Its translation: CASSRDRVEGYTF.

The chain links TRBV4-1 to TRBJ1-2; D is possibly TRBD1 (6 bases). CDR1 is MGHRA and CDR2 is YSYEKL in the germline V gene. V lost 4 bases to trimming and J lost 3 bases, with 21 bases between them. The CDR3 is made up of 17 amino acids. The CDR3 DNA reads as TGCGCCAGCAGCCCCGGGGGTAAGGGGGGGACCTACTATGGCTACACCTTC. This codes for CASSPGGKGGTYYGYTF.

CDR3: CASSQHPSGTPLNEQFF. CDR3 DNA sequence: TGCGCCAGCAGCCAACACCCCTCCGGGACTCCTTTAAATGAGCAGTTCTTC. J is TRBJ2-1 and V is TRBV4-3; TRBD2 is a possible D gene (6 bases). Germline CDR1 reads LGHNA; CDR2 reads YSLEER. Trimming took 2 bases from V and 7 from J, leaving 21 bases between them. The CDR3 spans 17 residues.

The V and J genes are TRBV10-1 and TRBJ1-1; 7 nucleotides line up with TRBD1. CDR1 WNHNN and CDR2 SYGVQD come from the germline V gene (reference sequence). V lost 4 bases, J lost 0 bases, and 8 bases stayed unmatched. The CDR3 has 16 residues. CDR3 DNA: TGCGCCAGCAGTGGGGAGACAGGGAACCTGAACACTGAAGCTTTCTTT. Its translation: CASSGETGNLNTEAFF.

The rearrangement uses TRBV27 and TRBJ2-7; the match to TRBD1 covers 10 bases. The CDR3 length is 14 residues. CDR1 and CDR2 from the germline V gene are MNHEY and SMNVEV (reference sequence). Losses at the gene ends were 6 bases for V and 7 bases for J; bases not matched to a gene: 9. CDR3 bases: TGTGCCAGCAGGACAGGGGGCAAGGTGGGGGAGCAGTACTTC. Translating it yields CASRTGGKVGEQYF.

The rearrangement links TRBV7-9 to TRBJ1-1; D is perhaps TRBD1 (6 bases). Between the trimmed V and J ends, which lost 4 bases and 0 bases, there was a span of 15 bases. The CDR3 loop spans 16 amino acids. Germline-derived CDR1 and CDR2 are SEHNR and FQNEAQ (reference sequence). The chain's CDR3 is CASSSDRRVMNTEAFF. The CDR3 nucleotides read TGTGCCAGCAGCTCCGACAGGCGGGTAATGAACACTGAAGCTTTCTTT.